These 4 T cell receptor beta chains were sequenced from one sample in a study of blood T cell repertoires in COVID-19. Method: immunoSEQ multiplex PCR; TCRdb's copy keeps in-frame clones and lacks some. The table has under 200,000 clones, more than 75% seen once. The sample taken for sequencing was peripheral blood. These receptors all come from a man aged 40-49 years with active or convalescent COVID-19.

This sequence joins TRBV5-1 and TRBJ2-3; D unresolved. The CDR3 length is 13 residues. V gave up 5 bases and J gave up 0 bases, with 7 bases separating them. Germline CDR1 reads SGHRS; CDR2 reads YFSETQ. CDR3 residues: CASRVASTDTQYF. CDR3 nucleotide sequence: TGCGCCAGCAGGGTGGCAAGCACAGATACGCAGTATTTT.

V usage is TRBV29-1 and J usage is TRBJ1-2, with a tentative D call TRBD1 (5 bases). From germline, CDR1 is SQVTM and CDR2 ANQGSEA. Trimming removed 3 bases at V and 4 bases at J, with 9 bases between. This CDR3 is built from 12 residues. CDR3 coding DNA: TGCAGCGTTGACCGACAGAGCTATGGCTACACCTTC. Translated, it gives CSVDRQSYGYTF. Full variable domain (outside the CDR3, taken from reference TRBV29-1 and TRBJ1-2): SAVISQKPSRDICQRGTSLTIQCQVDSQVTMMFWYRQQPGQSLTLIATANQGSEATYESGFVIDKFPISRPNLTFSTLTVSNMSPEDSSIYLCSVDRQSYGYTFGSGTRLTVV.

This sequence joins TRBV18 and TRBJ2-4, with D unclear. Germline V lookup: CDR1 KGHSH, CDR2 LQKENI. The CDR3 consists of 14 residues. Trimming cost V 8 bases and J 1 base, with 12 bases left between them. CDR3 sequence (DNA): TGTGCCAGCGCGGCGGATTTGGCCAAAAACATTCAGTACTTC. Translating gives CASAADLAKNIQYF.

CDR3 sequence reads: CAVREDTEAFF. The CDR3 DNA is TGTGCCGTCAGGGAGGACACTGAAGCTTTCTTT. The V gene is TRBV2, the J gene TRBJ1-1, with D possibly matching TRBD1 (5 bases). The germline V gene has CDR1 SNHLY and CDR2 FYNNEI. The CDR3 sequence is 11 residues long. Deletions cut 11 bases from V and 3 bases from J, with 10 bases between. Complete variable domain (other parts from reference TRBV2 and TRBJ1-1): EPEVTQTPSHQVTQMGQEVILRCVPISNHLYFYWYRQILGQKVEFLVSFYNNEISEKSEIFDDQFSVERPDGSNFTLKIRSTKLEDSAMYFCAVREDTEAFFGQGTRLTVV.